This TCR beta chain was sequenced during a study of regulatory T cells in long-lasting Graves disease. From germline, CDR1 is DFQATT and CDR2 SNEGSKA (reference sequence). Trimming took off 0 bases at V and 7 bases at J, with 7 bases between the two ends. CDR3 size: 12 residues. Arm-PCR with iRepertoire HTBI primers amplified the CDR3 regions for these TCR beta libraries. TCRdb re-analysed the multiplex PCR reads in MiXCR, keeping a single row per CDR3 protein. This table holds 300,000 to 400,000 distinct CDR3 sequences, 15% to 20% found once. Findings and limits, study-wide: Persistent disease favored TRBV28, TRBJ1-2 and TRBJ2-5.

Time point here: newly diagnosed GD, antithyroid drugs for less than 3 months. Construction of the TCR library relied on RNA isolated from PBMCs. In the case of this clonotype: Its antigen is undetermined. With a much larger clone just one base away, this may be a read error. The conserved closing phenylalanine or tryptophan is absent in this CDR3, likely reflecting a read error.

The data also belong to a second study, concerning T cells in Graves' hyperthyroidism and ophthalmopathy. That study reports: First-round RT-PCR of the TCR CDR3 relied on the HTBI primer set.

This sequence joins TRBV20-1 and TRBJ2-1; D not certain. This TCR was sampled from a man aged 35 to 55 with Graves disease. This sample comprised peripheral blood mononuclear cells (PBMCs), obtained at new diagnosis, from a patient treated with antithyroid drugs. The CDR3 region is CSARERWNEQFS. The CDR3 DNA reads as TGCAGTGCTAGAGAACGCTGGAATGAGCAGTTCTCC.